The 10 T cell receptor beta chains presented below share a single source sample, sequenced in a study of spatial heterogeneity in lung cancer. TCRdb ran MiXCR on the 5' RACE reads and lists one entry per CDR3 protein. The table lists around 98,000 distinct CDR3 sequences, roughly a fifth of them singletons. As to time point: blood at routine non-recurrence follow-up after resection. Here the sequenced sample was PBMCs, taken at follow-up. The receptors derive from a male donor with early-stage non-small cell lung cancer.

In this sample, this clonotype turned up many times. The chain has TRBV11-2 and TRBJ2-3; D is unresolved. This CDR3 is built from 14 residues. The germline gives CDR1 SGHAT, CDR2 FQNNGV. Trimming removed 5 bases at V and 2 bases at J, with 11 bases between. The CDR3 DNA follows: TGTGCCAGCAGCCCAGAGGCGATCACAGATACGCAGTATTTT. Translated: CASSPEAITDTQYF.

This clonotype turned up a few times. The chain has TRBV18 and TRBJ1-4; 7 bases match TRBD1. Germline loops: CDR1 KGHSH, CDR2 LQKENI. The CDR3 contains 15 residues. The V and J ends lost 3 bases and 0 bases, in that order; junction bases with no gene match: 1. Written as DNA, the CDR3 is TGTGCCAGCTCACCCCAGGGGGCAACTAATGAAAAACTGTTTTTT. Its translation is CASSPQGATNEKLFF.

This CDR3 reads CASSGTSGNYEQYF. CDR3 in DNA: TGCGCCAGCAGCGGGACTAGCGGGAACTACGAGCAGTACTTC. The chain carries TRBV10-1 and TRBJ2-7; TRBD2 matches 13 bases. Germline lookup yields CDR1 WNHNN and CDR2 SYGVQD (reference sequence). The trim removed 6 bases at V and 3 bases at J, leaving 2 bases unmatched. The CDR3 extends over 14 amino acids.

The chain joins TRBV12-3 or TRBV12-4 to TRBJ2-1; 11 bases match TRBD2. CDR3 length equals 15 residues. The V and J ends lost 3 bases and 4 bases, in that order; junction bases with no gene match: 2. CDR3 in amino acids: CASSFSGRGYNEQFF. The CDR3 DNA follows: TGTGCCAGCAGTTTTAGCGGGAGGGGGTACAATGAGCAGTTCTTC.

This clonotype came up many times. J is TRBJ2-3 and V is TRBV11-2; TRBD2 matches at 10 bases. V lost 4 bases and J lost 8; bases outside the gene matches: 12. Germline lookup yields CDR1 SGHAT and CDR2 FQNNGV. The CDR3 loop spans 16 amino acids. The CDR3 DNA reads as TGTGCCAGCAGCTACGGACTAGCGGCAGGGGATAGTACGCAGTATTTT. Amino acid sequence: CASSYGLAAGDSTQYF.

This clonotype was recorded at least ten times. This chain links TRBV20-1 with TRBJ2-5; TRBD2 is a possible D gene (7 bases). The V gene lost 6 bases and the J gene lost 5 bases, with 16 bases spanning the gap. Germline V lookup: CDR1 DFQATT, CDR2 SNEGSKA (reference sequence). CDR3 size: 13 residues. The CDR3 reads CSARGATWETQYF. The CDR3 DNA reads TGCAGTGCCCGGGGGGCCACGTGGGAGACCCAGTACTTC.

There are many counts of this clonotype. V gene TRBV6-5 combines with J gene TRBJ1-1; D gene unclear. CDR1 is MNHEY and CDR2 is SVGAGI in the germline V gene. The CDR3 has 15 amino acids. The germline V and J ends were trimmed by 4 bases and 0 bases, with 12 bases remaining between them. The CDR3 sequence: CASSLNRFMNTEAFF. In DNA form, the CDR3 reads TGTGCCAGCAGTTTAAACAGATTCATGAACACTGAAGCTTTCTTT.

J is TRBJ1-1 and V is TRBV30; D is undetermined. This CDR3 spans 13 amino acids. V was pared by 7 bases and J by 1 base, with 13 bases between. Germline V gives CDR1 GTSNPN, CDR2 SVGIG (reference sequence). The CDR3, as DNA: TGTGCCTCCACCTCTCAGACGAACACTGAAGCTTTCTTT. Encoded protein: CASTSQTNTEAFF.

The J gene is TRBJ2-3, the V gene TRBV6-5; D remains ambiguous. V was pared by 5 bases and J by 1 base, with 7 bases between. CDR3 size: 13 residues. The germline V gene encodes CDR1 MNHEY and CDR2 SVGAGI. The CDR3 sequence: CASSRSGTDTQYF. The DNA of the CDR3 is TGTGCCAGCAGTAGAAGTGGCACAGATACGCAGTATTTT.

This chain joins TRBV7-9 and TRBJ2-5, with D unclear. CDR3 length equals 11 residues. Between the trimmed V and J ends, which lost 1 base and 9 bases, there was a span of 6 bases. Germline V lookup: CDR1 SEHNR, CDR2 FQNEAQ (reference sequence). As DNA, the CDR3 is TGTGCCAGCAGCTTAGTGGGCGCCCAGTACTTC. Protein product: CASSLVGAQYF.